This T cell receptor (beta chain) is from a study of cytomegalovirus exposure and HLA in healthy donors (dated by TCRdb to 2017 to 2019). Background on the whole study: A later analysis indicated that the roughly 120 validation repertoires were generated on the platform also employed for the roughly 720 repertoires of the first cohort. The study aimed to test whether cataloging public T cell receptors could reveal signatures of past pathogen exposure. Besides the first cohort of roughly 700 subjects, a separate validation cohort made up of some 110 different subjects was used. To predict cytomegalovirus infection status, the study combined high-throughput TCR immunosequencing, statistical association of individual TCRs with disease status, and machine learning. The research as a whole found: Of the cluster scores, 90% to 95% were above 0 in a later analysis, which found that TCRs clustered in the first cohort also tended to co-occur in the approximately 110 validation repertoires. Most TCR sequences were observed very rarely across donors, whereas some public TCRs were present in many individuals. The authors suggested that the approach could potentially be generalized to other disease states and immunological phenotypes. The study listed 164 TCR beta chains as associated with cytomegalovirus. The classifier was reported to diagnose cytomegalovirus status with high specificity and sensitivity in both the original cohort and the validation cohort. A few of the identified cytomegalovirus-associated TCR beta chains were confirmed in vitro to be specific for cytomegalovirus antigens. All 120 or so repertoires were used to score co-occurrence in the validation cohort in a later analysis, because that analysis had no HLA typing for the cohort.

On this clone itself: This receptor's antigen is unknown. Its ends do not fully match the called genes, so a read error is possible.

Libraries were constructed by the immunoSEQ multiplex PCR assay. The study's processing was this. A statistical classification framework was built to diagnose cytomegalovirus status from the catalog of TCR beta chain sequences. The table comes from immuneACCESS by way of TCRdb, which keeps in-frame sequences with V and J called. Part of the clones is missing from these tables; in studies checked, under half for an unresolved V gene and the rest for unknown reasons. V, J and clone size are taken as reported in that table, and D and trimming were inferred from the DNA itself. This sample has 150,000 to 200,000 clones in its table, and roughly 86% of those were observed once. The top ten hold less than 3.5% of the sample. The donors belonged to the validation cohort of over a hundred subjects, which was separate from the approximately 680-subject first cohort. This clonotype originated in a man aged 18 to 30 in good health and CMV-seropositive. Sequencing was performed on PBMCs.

The DNA reads TGTGCTAGCAGCCGAGCAGGGGCTGGAAACACCATATATTTT. Its translation reads: CASSRAGAGNTIYF. The chain joins TRBV7-7 to TRBJ1-3; 6 matching bases give a weak D call of TRBD1. The CDR1 and CDR2 encoded by the germline V gene (reference sequence) are SSHAT and FNYEAQ. The CDR3, from cysteine to phenylalanine, totals 14 residues. The kept DNA is CDR3 alone, 42 bases in frame from the first base.